This T cell receptor beta chain was documented in a study of Ad26.COV2.S vaccination and SARS-CoV-2 variants. Method: immunoSEQ multiplex PCR; TCRdb's copy keeps in-frame clones and lacks some. The top ten hold around 2.5% of the sample, which has about 450,000 clones, 89% seen once. This CDR3 has 15 amino acids. CDR1 and CDR2 (germline): SGDLS, YYNGEE. V was cut by 2 bases and J by 8 bases, with 17 bases left in between. Treatment meaning: roughly 18 received Ad26.COV2.S at low or high dose, single or two shots; roughly 5 received placebo; per-sample allocation not given. Vaccine and placebo recipients were sampled on day 63 after the first injection.

The material sequenced was peripheral blood, taken in a trial of Ad26.COV2.S vaccine versus placebo. The genes are TRBV9 and TRBJ2-1; tentatively, D is TRBD2 (6 bases). This TCR was recovered from a person aged 18-60 years who received the Ad26.COV2.S COVID-19 vaccine or a placebo. The CDR3 bases are TGTGCCAGCAGCGTCGGGACTCGACTTTGGGATGAGCAGTTCTTC. It yields the protein CASSVGTRLWDEQFF.